This T cell receptor beta chain stems from a study of T cell changes during pregnancy in multiple sclerosis. Using immunoSEQ multiplex PCR, the repertoire was profiled, and TCRdb retains in-frame clones only, with some absent. The sample lists more than 40,000 clones; approximately 94% were seen once. Worth noting for this clone: Additional DNA sequences in this sample encode the identical CDR3.

Germline-derived CDR1 and CDR2 are MNHEY and SVGAGI. The CDR3 has 13 residues. V gave up 2 bases and J gave up 5 bases, with 9 bases separating them. The TCR sequence derives from a female donor with multiple sclerosis, enrolled in a pregnancy study. The sample consisted of CD8+ T cells from peripheral blood mononuclear cells, taken in the first trimester of pregnancy. This chain connects TRBV6-5 to TRBJ1-1; D is possibly TRBD1 (6 bases). This CDR3 reads CASSYGRGTEAFF. CDR3 nucleotide sequence: TGTGCCAGCAGTTACGGCAGGGGAACTGAAGCTTTCTTT.